The sequence of this T cell receptor beta chain was determined in a study of PD-L1 blockade in urothelial cancer (dated by TCRdb to the late 2010s). Some background on the complete study: All patients started therapy around 2014 and received atezolizumab 1,200 mg intravenously every 3 weeks. Pretreatment blood TCR-seq was available for nearly 30 patients, at least one posttreatment blood collection was obtained for 24 patients, and tumor TCR-seq was available for 24 patients. An exploratory multi-omic analysis was conducted of the somatic, immune and clinical correlates of response to PD-L1 blockade with atezolizumab in urothelial cancer. Patients had an ECOG performance status of 0 or 1 and had received between 0 and 3 prior chemotherapy regimens. Nine patients reached durable clinical benefit, while around 19 patients did not. Blood samples were analyzed 3 weeks after the start of treatment (second dose) and 6 weeks after the start of treatment. Twenty-five of 29 patients were males with bladder-origin urothelial cancer, and about 60% of the roughly 30 reported a prior smoking history. In the same patients who had TCR sequencing, pretreatment tumors also underwent whole exome sequencing and RNA sequencing. Blood samples yielded a median of around 130,000 T cells and tens of thousands of unique TCRs, with median clonality approximately 0.08. Progression-free survival longer than 6 months counted as durable clinical benefit, and TCR features were additionally tested against both progression-free and overall survival. Pretreatment tumor samples, along with matched peripheral blood collected serially before and after atezolizumab treatment, underwent TCR sequencing. What the authors observed across the whole study: A pretreatment peripheral blood TCR clonality below the median was linked to improved progression-free and overall survival. Among patients with durable benefit, tumor-associated TCR clones showed greater expansion in peripheral blood 3 weeks after treatment started (n = 22, p = 0.022). Small sample size (n ≈ 30) and many exploratory analyses mean the results are intended to be hypothesis-generating.

A cohort of some 29 patients with locally advanced or metastatic urothelial carcinoma, treated at Memorial Sloan Kettering on a trial protocol, was included. Peripheral blood mononuclear cells were collected from each patient pretreatment and during treatment, giving between 1 and 8 total time points per patient. The Qiagen DNeasy Blood extraction kit was used to purify genomic DNA from total PBMCs and tumor samples. PBMCs were collected pretreatment and during treatment and were isolated and stored as previously described. CDR1 and CDR2, looked up from the germline V gene, are KGHSH and LQKENI. Trimming at the junction amounts to 0 bases on V and 7 bases on J, and the germline ends lie 9 bases apart. The CDR3 covers 13 residues, taking in both the cysteine and the phenylalanine. CDR3 DNA is the only sequence kept; it has 39 bases, read in frame from the first base. Synthetic TCR analog templates were spiked into each PCR so that absolute template abundance could be estimated from read counts. The immunoSEQ assay used bias-controlled V and J gene primers to amplify TCRbeta CDR3 regions from genomic DNA. Rearranged TCRbeta segments were sequenced at approximately 20X coverage. On the study's bioinformatics: Sequencing errors were corrected by clustering and CDR3s were annotated against IMGT to assign V, D and J genes. Downstream analyses used only productive TCRbeta rearrangements and left out out-of-frame or stop-codon sequences. Clonality was computed as one minus Shannon entropy normalized by the log of the number of unique productive sequences. Fisher's exact test with Benjamini-Hochberg correction, using a cutoff of adjusted p below 0.01, was how clones that differed between time points or between blood and tumor were identified. TCRdb took over this immuneACCESS table, retaining in-frame rearrangements with V and J assigned. Such tables are incomplete; in checked studies, under half of the missing clones stem from an unresolved V gene, and the remainder is unexplained. V and J calls and clone size are given by that table; D and trimming were obtained from the DNA. The sample table lists 29,000 or so clones, around 87% of them with a count of one. Jointly, the top ten make up 3.1% of the sample.

In the case of this clone: Which antigen it targets is not known. Base qualities are not at hand, and no much larger clone is one base apart.

This TCR derives from a man aged 45-65 years with urothelial cancer. The sequencing used PBMCs, collected around atezolizumab (anti-PD-L1) treatment. The rearrangement combines TRBV18 with TRBJ2-5, with the D segment identity uncertain. CDR3 protein: CASSPPSPRTQYF. The nucleotide sequence is TGTGCCAGCTCACCACCTAGCCCAAGGACCCAGTACTTC. Here the CDR3 is joined to the reference TRBV18 and TRBJ2-5 genes, and the full variable domain is: NAGVMQNPRHLVRRRGQEARLRCSPMKGHSHVYWYRQLPEEGLKFMVYLQKENIIDESGMPKERFSAEFPKEGPSILRIQQVVRGDSAAYFCASSPPSPRTQYFGPGTRLLVL.